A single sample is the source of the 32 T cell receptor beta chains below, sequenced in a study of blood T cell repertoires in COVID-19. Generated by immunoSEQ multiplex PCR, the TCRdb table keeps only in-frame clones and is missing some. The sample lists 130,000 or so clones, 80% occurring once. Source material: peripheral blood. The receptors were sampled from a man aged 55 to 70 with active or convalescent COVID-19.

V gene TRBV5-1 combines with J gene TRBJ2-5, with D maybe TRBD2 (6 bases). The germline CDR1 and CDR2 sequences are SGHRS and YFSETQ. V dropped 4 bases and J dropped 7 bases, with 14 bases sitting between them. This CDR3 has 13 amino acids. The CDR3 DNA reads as TGCGCCAGCAGCCCAGCGGGTGGGGGGACCCAGTACTTC. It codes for CASSPAGGGTQYF. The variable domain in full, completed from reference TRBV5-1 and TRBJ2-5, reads KAGVTQTPRYLIKTRGQQVTLSCSPISGHRSVSWYQQTPGQGLQFLFEYFSETQRNKGNFPGRFSGRQFSNSRSEMNVSTLELGDSALYLCASSPAGGGTQYFGPGTRLLVL.

The CDR3 reads CASSLVQAEKLFF. As DNA, the CDR3 is TGTGCCAGCAGTTTAGTACAGGCCGAAAAACTGTTTTTT. The genes are TRBV27 and TRBJ1-4, with a possible D match to TRBD1 (5 bases). The CDR3 spans 13 residues. V lost 2 bases, J lost 8 bases, and 9 bases lay in between. Germline-derived CDR1 and CDR2 are MNHEY and SMNVEV (reference sequence).

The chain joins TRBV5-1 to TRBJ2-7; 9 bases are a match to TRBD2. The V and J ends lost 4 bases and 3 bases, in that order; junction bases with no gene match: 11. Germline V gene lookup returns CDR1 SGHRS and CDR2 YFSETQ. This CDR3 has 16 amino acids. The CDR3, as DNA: TGCGCCAGCAGCGTGGTAAATAGCGGGAGTTTCTACGAGCAGTACTTC. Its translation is CASSVVNSGSFYEQYF.

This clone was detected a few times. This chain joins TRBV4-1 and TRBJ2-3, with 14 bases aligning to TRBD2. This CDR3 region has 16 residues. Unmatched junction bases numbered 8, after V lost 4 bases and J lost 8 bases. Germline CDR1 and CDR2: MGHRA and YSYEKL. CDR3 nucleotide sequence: TGCGCCAGCAGCCGAGGGACTAGCGGGAGAGGGGGTACGCAGTATTTT. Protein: CASSRGTSGRGGTQYF.

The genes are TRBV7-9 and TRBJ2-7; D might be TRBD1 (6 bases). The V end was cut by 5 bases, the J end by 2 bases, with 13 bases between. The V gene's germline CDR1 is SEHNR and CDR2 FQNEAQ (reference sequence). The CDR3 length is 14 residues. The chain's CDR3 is CASSLSRGTYEQYF. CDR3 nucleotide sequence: TGTGCCAGCAGCCTTTCGAGGGGGACCTACGAGCAGTACTTC.

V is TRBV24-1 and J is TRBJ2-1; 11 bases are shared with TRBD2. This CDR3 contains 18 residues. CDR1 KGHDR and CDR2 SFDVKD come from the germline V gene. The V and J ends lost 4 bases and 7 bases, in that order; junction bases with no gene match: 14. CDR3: CATSDPGLAGGITNEQFF. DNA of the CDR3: TGTGCCACCAGTGACCCGGGCCTAGCGGGAGGCATTACAAATGAGCAGTTCTTC.

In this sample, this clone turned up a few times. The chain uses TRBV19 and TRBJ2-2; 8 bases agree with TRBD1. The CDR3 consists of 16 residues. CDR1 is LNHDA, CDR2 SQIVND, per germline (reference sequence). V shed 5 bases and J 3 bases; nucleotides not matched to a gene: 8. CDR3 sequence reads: CASSPRSTGDTGELFF. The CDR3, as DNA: TGTGCCAGTAGTCCCCGATCGACAGGGGACACCGGGGAGCTGTTTTTT.

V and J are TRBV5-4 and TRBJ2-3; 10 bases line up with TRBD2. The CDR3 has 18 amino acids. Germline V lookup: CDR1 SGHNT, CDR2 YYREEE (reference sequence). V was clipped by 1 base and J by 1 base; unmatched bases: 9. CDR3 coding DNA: TGTGCCAGCAGCTTGCCTCCTAGCGGGAGAGGGGGCACAGATACGCAGTATTTT. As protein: CASSLPPSGRGGTDTQYF.

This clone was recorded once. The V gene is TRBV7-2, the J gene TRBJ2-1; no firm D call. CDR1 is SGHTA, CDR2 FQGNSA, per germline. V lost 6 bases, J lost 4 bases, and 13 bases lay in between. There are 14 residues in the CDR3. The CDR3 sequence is CASSFFDTYNEQFF. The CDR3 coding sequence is TGTGCCAGCAGTTTCTTCGACACTTACAATGAGCAGTTCTTC.

Here the CDR3 DNA reads TGTGCCAGTAGGGAGCCTGGGACATCCCTTGGAGAAGCTTTCTTT. Its protein is CASREPGTSLGEAFF. The chain links TRBV19 to TRBJ1-1; possibly TRBD1 for D (6 bases). Trimming cost V 6 bases and J 8 bases, with 22 bases left between them. CDR3 length: 15 amino acids. Looked up from germline, CDR1 is LNHDA and CDR2 is SQIVND (reference sequence).

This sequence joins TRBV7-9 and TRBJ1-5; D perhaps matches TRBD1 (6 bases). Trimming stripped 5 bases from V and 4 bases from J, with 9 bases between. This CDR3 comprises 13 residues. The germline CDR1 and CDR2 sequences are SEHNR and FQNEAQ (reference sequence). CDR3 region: CASSLGTNQPQHF. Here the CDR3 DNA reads TGTGCCAGCAGCCTCGGGACAAATCAGCCCCAGCATTTT.

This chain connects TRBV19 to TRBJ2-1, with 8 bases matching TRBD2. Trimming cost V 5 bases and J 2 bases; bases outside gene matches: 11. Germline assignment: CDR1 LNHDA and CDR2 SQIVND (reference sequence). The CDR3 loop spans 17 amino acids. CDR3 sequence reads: CASSPTTRAGAYNEQFF. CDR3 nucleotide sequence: TGTGCCAGTAGTCCGACGACAAGAGCGGGAGCCTACAATGAGCAGTTCTTC.

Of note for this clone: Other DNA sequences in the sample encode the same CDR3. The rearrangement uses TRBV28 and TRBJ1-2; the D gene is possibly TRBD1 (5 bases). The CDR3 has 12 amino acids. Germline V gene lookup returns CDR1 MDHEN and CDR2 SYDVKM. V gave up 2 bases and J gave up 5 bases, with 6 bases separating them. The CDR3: CASSLRGYGYTF. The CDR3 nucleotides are TGTGCCAGCAGTTTAAGGGGTTATGGCTACACCTTC.

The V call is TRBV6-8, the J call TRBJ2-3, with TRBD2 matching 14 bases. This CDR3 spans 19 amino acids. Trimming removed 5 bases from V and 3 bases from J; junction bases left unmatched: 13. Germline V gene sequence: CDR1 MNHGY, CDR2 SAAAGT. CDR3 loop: CASSPTSGRATAPTDTQYF. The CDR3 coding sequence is TGTGCCAGCAGTCCGACTAGCGGGAGGGCCACCGCCCCAACAGATACGCAGTATTTT.

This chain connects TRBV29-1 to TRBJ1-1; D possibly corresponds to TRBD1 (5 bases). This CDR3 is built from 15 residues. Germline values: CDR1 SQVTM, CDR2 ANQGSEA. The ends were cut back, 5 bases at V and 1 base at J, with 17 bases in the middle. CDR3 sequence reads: CSVSPRATENTEAFF. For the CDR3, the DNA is TGCAGCGTTTCCCCCCGCGCGACAGAGAACACTGAAGCTTTCTTT.

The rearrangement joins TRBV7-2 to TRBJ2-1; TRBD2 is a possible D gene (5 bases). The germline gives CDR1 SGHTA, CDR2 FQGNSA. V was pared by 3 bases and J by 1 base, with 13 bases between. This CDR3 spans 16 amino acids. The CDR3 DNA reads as TGTGCCAGCAGCTTGAGGACTTACCTATCCTACAATGAGCAGTTCTTC. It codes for CASSLRTYLSYNEQFF. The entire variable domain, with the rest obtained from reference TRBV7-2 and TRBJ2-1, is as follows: GAGVSQSPSNKVTEKGKDVELRCDPISGHTALYWYRQSLGQGLEFLIYFQGNSAPDKSGLPSDRFSAERTGGSVSTLTIQRTQQEDSAVYLCASSLRTYLSYNEQFFGPGTRLTVL.

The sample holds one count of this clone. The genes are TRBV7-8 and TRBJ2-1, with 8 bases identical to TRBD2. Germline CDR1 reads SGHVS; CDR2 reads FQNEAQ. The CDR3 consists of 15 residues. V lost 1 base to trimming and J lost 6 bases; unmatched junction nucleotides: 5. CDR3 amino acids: CASSLVLAAGNEQFF. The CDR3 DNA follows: TGTGCCAGCAGCTTAGTACTAGCGGCGGGCAATGAGCAGTTCTTC.

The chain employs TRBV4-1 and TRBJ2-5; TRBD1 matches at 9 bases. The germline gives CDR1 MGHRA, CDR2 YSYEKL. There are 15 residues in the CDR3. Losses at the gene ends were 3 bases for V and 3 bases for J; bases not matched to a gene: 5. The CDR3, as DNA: TGCGCCAGCAGCCAGGCGGACAGGGGCGAAGAGACCCAGTACTTC. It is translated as CASSQADRGEETQYF.

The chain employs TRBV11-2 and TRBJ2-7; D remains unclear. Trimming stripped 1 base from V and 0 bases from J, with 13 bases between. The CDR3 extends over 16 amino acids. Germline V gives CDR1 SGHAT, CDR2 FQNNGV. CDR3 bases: TGTGCCAGCAGCTTAGTAATGGGCTTGAGCTCCTACGAGCAGTACTTC. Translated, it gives CASSLVMGLSSYEQYF.

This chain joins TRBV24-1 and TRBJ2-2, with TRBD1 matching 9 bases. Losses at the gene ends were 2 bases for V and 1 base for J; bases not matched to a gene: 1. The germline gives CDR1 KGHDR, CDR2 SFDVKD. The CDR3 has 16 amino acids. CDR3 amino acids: CATSDWGQGNTGELFF. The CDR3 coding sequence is TGTGCCACCAGTGATTGGGGACAGGGGAACACCGGGGAGCTGTTTTTT.

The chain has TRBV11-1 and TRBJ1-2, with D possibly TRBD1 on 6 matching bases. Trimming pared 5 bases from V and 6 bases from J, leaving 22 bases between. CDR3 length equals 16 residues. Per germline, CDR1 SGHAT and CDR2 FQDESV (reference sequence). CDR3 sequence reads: CASSPDRDKGYDGYTF. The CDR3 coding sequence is TGTGCCAGCAGCCCCGACCGGGACAAGGGTTACGATGGCTACACCTTC.

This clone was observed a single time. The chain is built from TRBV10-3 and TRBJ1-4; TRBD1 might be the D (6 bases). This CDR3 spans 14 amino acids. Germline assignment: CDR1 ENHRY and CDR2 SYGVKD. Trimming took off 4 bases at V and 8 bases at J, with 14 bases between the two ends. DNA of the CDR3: TGTGCCATCAGTGCTACCAGGGGAGAAGAAAAACTGTTTTTT. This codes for CAISATRGEEKLFF.

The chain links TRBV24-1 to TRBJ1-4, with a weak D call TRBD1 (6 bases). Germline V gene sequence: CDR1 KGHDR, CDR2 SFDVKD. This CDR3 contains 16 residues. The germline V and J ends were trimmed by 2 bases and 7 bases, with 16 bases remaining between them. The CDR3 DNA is TGTGCCACCAGTGATTGCCCGCAGGGGAGTAGTGAAAAACTGTTTTTT. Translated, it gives CATSDCPQGSSEKLFF.

The CDR3 DNA is TGTGCCAGCAGTTTAACTACTAGCGGGAGGCCCTACGAGCAGTACTTC. This sequence encodes CASSLTTSGRPYEQYF. The chain employs TRBV27 and TRBJ2-7, with 12 bases matching TRBD2. Germline assignment: CDR1 MNHEY and CDR2 SMNVEV (reference sequence). The CDR3 extends over 16 amino acids. Trimming took 2 bases from V and 2 from J; bases not matched to a gene: 4.

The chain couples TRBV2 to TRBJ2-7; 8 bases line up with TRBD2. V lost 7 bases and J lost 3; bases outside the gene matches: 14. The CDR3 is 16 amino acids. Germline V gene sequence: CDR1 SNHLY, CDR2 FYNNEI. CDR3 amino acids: CASIGGGWTEDYEQYF. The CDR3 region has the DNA TGTGCCAGCATCGGGGGGGGCTGGACGGAAGACTACGAGCAGTACTTC.

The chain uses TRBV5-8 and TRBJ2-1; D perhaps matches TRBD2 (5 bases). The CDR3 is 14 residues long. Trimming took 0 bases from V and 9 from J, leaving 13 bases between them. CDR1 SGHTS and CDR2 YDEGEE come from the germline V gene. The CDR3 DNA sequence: TGTGCCAGCAGCTTGGTCGTCGCGGGTTTTGAGCAGTTCTTC. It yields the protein CASSLVVAGFEQFF.

This chain's CDR3 is CASSSTSGGREQYF. CDR3 coding DNA: TGTGCCAGCTCGTCGACCTCCGGGGGAAGGGAGCAGTACTTC. The chain combines TRBV18 with TRBJ2-7, with D possibly matching TRBD2 (6 bases). Trimming cost V 6 bases and J 7 bases, with 19 bases left between them. The CDR3 length is 14 residues. Germline loops: CDR1 KGHSH, CDR2 LQKENI.

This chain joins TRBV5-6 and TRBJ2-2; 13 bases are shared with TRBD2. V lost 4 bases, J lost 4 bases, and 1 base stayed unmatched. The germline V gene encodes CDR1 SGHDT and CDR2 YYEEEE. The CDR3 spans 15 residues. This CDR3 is CASSRLAGGTGELFF. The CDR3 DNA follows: TGTGCCAGCAGCCGACTAGCGGGAGGCACCGGGGAGCTGTTTTTT. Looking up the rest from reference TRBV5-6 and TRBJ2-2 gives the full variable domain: DAGVTQSPTHLIKTRGQQVTLRCSPKSGHDTVSWYQQALGQGPQFIFQYYEEEERQRGNFPDRFSGHQFPNYSSELNVNALLLGDSALYLCASSRLAGGTGELFFGEGSRLTVL.

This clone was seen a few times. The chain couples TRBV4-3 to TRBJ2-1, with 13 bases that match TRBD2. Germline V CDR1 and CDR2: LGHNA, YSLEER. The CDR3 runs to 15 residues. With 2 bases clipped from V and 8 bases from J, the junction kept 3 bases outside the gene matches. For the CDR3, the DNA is TGCGCCAGCAGCCAAACTAGCGGGAGGGATTATGAGCAGTTCTTC. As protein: CASSQTSGRDYEQFF.

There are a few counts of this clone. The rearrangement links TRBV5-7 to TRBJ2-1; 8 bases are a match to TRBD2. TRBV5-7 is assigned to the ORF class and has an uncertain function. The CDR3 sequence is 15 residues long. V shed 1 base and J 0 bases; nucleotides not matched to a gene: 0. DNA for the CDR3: TGTGCCAGCAGCTTGAGCGGGGGCTCCTACAATGAGCAGTTCTTC. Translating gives CASSLSGGSYNEQFF.

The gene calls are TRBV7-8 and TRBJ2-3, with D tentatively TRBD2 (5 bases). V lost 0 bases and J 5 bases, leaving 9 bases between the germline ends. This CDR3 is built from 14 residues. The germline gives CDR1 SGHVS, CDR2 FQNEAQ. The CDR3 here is CASSLAGDIDTQYF. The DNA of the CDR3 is TGTGCCAGCAGCTTAGCGGGAGATATAGATACGCAGTATTTT. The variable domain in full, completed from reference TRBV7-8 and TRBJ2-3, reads GAGVSQSPRYKVAKRGQDVALRCDPISGHVSLFWYQQALGQGPEFLTYFQNEAQLDKSGLPSDRFFAERPEGSVSTLKIQRTQQEDSAVYLCASSLAGDIDTQYFGPGTRLTVL.

The CDR3 bases are TGCGCCAGCAGTTCCAGGGACAGGGGAGGATCCTTCACAGATACGCAGTATTTT. It codes for CASSSRDRGGSFTDTQYF. The chain is built from TRBV10-1 and TRBJ2-3, with 10 bases aligning to TRBD1. With V trimmed by 5 bases and J by 2 bases, 13 bases remained unmatched. The germline gives CDR1 WNHNN, CDR2 SYGVQD (reference sequence). This CDR3 region has 18 residues.